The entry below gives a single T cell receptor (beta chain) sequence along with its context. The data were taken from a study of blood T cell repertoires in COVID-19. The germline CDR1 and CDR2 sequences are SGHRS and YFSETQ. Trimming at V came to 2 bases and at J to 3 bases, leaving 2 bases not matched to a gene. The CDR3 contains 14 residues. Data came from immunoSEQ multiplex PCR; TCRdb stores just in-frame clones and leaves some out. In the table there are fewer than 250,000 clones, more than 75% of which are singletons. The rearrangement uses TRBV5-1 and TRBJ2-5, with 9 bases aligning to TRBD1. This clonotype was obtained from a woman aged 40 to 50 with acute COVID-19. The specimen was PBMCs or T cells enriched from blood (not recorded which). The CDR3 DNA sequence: TGCGCCAGCAGCTTACGGACAGGGGAAGAGACCCAGTACTTC. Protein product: CASSLRTGEETQYF.